This T cell receptor (beta chain) comes out of a study of blood T cell repertoires in COVID-19. Whole-study context: The analysed material was cDNA or gDNA that came from T cells, B-cell-depleted T cells, or PBMCs.

Assay: immunoSEQ multiplex PCR; the TCRdb copy retains only in-frame clones and omits some. The sample includes roughly 570,000 clones, less than 90% of them seen just once. In this sample, this clone turned up many times. The receptor's source is a woman aged 45-65 years with COVID-19, enrolled during active disease. Sequenced input: peripheral blood.

CDR3 in amino acids: CASSITSGGADTQYF. As DNA, the CDR3 is TGTGCCAGCAGCATTACTAGCGGGGGCGCAGATACGCAGTATTTT. The chain has TRBV11-2 and TRBJ2-3; 11 nucleotides agree with TRBD2. The ends lost 5 bases at V and 4 bases at J; junction bases unmatched: 5. In germline, CDR1 is SGHAT, CDR2 FQNNGV. There are 15 residues in the CDR3.